The 17 T cell receptor beta chains listed next were all sequenced from one sample in a study of shared clonotypes between healthy human individuals. Libraries were prepared by immunoSEQ multiplex PCR; TCRdb keeps only in-frame clonotypes and omits some of them. The data contain about 2.4 million clones, around nine tenths of them seen just once; the ten biggest clones take up under 0.15%. Material: naive CD4+ T cells sorted from blood. The subset was: CD45RA+ positively selected. Receptors originate from a man younger than 30 in good health.

The chain recombines TRBV2 with TRBJ2-7; 8 positions agree with TRBD1. Unmatched junction bases numbered 17, after V lost 10 bases and J lost 9 bases. CDR1 SNHLY and CDR2 FYNNEI come from the germline V gene. The CDR3 covers 14 residues. CDR3 loop: CATTLGQGFSGQYF. The CDR3 DNA reads as TGTGCCACAACGCTCGGACAGGGTTTTTCGGGGCAGTACTTC.

Of note for this clone: This same CDR3 is encoded by further DNA sequences in the sample. This chain links TRBV6-1 with TRBJ1-1; D is ambiguous. V lost 3 bases to trimming and J lost 2 bases, with 10 bases between them. The CDR3 contains 14 residues. CDR1 and CDR2 (germline): MNHNS, SASEGT. Written as DNA, the CDR3 is TGTGCCAGCAGTGAGTATCGCGGAAACACTGAAGCTTTCTTT. Protein: CASSEYRGNTEAFF.

Concerning this clone: Distinct nucleotide sequences in the sample also encode this CDR3. This chain joins TRBV7-9 and TRBJ1-5; TRBD1 is a possible D gene (5 bases). This CDR3 has 14 amino acids. Germline V gene data show CDR1 as SEHNR and CDR2 as FQNEAQ (reference sequence). The ends were cut back, 3 bases at V and 5 bases at J, with 11 bases in the middle. CDR3 sequence: CASSLTEKDQPQHF. The CDR3 nucleotides are TGTGCCAGCAGCTTGACAGAGAAGGATCAGCCCCAGCATTTT.

The V gene is TRBV5-1, the J gene TRBJ1-2, with no clear D. The CDR3 contains 13 residues. Trimming shortened V by 3 bases and J by 8 bases, and 14 bases separated the two germline ends. Germline V gene sequence: CDR1 SGHRS, CDR2 YFSETQ. For the CDR3, the DNA is TGCGCCAGCAGCTCCAACTTAGTTGACGGCTACACCTTC. Its translation is CASSSNLVDGYTF. The full variable domain, with the rest looked up from reference TRBV5-1 and TRBJ1-2, is KAGVTQTPRYLIKTRGQQVTLSCSPISGHRSVSWYQQTPGQGLQFLFEYFSETQRNKGNFPGRFSGRQFSNSRSEMNVSTLELGDSALYLCASSSNLVDGYTFGSGTRLTVV.

Of note for this clone: This may be a read error, as it is one base from a much larger clone. This CDR3 is also generated by other DNA sequences in the sample. The chain has TRBV5-1 and TRBJ2-3, with D uncertain. Trimming stripped 0 bases from V and 2 bases from J, with 4 bases between. This CDR3 region has 13 residues. CDR1 SGHRS and CDR2 YFSETQ come from the germline V gene. CDR3 sequence: CASSLGATDTQYF. CDR3 nucleotide sequence: TGCGCCAGCAGCTTGGGGGCCACAGATACGCAGTATTTT. The complete variable domain, with remaining parts taken from reference TRBV5-1 and TRBJ2-3, reads KAGVTQTPRYLIKTRGQQVTLSCSPISGHRSVSWYQQTPGQGLQFLFEYFSETQRNKGNFPGRFSGRQFSNSRSEMNVSTLELGDSALYLCASSLGATDTQYFGPGTRLTVL.

The rearrangement joins TRBV27 to TRBJ1-5, with D possibly being TRBD1 (6 bases). V lost 0 bases and J lost 7, with 10 bases in between. This CDR3 spans 14 amino acids. Looked up from germline, CDR1 is MNHEY and CDR2 is SMNVEV (reference sequence). Written as DNA, the CDR3 is TGTGCCAGCAGTTTATCGCAGGGGATGCAGCCCCAGCATTTT. Translation gives CASSLSQGMQPQHF.

The V call is TRBV13, the J call TRBJ1-3; a possible D gene is TRBD1 (5 bases). The CDR3 contains 18 residues. From germline, CDR1 is PRHDT and CDR2 FYEKMQ (reference sequence). Trimming removed 6 bases at V and 0 bases at J, with 21 bases between. CDR3 sequence: CASREQARSRVSGNTIYF. The CDR3 DNA reads TGTGCCAGCAGAGAGCAGGCGCGGAGCAGGGTCTCTGGAAACACCATATATTTT.

Points on this clone: Additional DNA sequences in this sample encode the identical CDR3. The chain employs TRBV6-5 and TRBJ2-7; 10 bases match TRBD2. V trimming: 5 bases; J trimming: 2 bases; junction bases outside the gene matches: 3. This CDR3 spans 14 amino acids. CDR1 is MNHEY and CDR2 is SVGAGI in the germline V gene. In nucleotides, the CDR3 is TGTGCCAGCAGTCGACTAGCGGGCACCTACGAGCAGTACTTC. The encoded protein is CASSRLAGTYEQYF.

The gene calls are TRBV6-5 and TRBJ1-6; D is uncertain. V lost 2 bases and J lost 10, with 18 bases in between. CDR3 length: 16 residues. Germline assignment: CDR1 MNHEY and CDR2 SVGAGI. The chain's CDR3 is CASSYQVPGVGSPLHF. The CDR3 bases are TGTGCCAGCAGTTACCAGGTCCCGGGCGTGGGATCACCCCTCCACTTT.

The chain recombines TRBV5-1 with TRBJ2-3; perhaps TRBD1 as D (6 bases). The V and J ends lost 3 bases and 3 bases respectively, with 14 bases between them. The germline CDR1 and CDR2 sequences are SGHRS and YFSETQ. The CDR3 extends over 15 amino acids. CDR3 sequence reads: CASSYSQGLTDTQYF. CDR3 bases: TGCGCCAGCAGCTACTCACAGGGTTTGACAGATACGCAGTATTTT.

The chain recombines TRBV4-1 with TRBJ2-7; possibly TRBD1 for D (5 bases). Looked up from germline, CDR1 is MGHRA and CDR2 is YSYEKL. The V gene lost 6 bases and the J gene lost 3 bases, with 18 bases spanning the gap. The CDR3 sequence is 15 residues long. The CDR3 region has the DNA TGCGCCAGCAGACCACAGGACGCAACCAACTACGAGCAGTACTTC. This translates into CASRPQDATNYEQYF.

The chain employs TRBV10-3 and TRBJ1-2, with TRBD1 identical over 10 bases. CDR3 length: 16 residues. With 0 bases clipped from V and 4 bases from J, the junction kept 5 bases outside the gene matches. Germline CDR1 and CDR2: ENHRY and SYGVKD. The chain's CDR3 is CAISESRGTGAYGYTF. CDR3 bases: TGTGCCATCAGTGAGTCTAGGGGGACAGGGGCCTATGGCTACACCTTC.

The chain joins TRBV15 to TRBJ2-3, with D possibly being TRBD2 (6 bases). Germline CDR1 reads LNHNV; CDR2 reads YYDKDF (reference sequence). V was trimmed by 8 bases and J by 9 bases, leaving 24 bases between them. This CDR3 has 15 amino acids. This CDR3 is CATRKVAGKFSTQYF. CDR3 DNA: TGTGCCACCCGAAAGGTGGCGGGAAAATTCTCGACGCAGTATTTT.

This clone was seen only once. V and J are TRBV5-6 and TRBJ1-5, with 9 bases fitting TRBD1. The V gene end was trimmed by 4 bases and the J gene end by 9 bases; junction bases not matched to a gene: 8. CDR3 length equals 14 residues. Germline V CDR1 and CDR2: SGHDT, YYEEEE. The CDR3 DNA sequence: TGTGCCAGCAGCCGTCCCGGGACAGGGACGCCCCAGCATTTT. The encoded protein is CASSRPGTGTPQHF.

The rearrangement joins TRBV21-1 to TRBJ1-3. TRBV21-1 is a known pseudogene. The CDR3 consists of 16 residues. The CDR3 sequence: CASRGNQPSSGNTIYF. The CDR3 nucleotides are TGTGCCAGCAGGGGAAACCAACCAAGCTCTGGAAACACCATATATTTT.

This clone was seen a handful of times. V usage is TRBV12-5 and J usage is TRBJ1-5, with TRBD1 matching 8 bases. Germline V gives CDR1 LGHNT, CDR2 FRNRAP. There are 14 residues in the CDR3. The junction had 6 bases not matched to a gene; V was cut back by 5 bases and J by 6 bases. This chain's CDR3 is CASGPTGEGQPQHF. The DNA of the CDR3 is TGTGCTAGTGGTCCGACAGGGGAAGGTCAGCCCCAGCATTTT.

The V gene is TRBV28, the J gene TRBJ1-6, with 7 bases fitting TRBD1. Germline V gene sequence: CDR1 MDHEN, CDR2 SYDVKM. V shed 7 bases, J shed 9 bases, and the junction held 18 bases outside the gene matches. The CDR3 has 17 residues. The CDR3 spells CASISPPGTDVSSPLHF. CDR3 DNA sequence: TGTGCCAGCATTAGCCCCCCCGGGACAGACGTCTCTTCACCCCTCCACTTT.